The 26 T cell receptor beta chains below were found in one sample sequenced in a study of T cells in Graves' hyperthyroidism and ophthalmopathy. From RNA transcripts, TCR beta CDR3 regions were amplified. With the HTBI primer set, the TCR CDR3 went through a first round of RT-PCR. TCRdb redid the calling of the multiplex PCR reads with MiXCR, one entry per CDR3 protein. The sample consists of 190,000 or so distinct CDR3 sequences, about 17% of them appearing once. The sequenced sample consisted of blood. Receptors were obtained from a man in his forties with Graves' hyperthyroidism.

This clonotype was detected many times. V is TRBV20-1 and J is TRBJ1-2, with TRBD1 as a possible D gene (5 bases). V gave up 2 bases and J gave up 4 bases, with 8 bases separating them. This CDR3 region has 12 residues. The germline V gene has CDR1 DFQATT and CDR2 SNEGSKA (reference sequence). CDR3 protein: CSARIGTYGYTF. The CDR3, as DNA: TGCAGTGCTAGAATTGGGACCTATGGCTACACCTTC.

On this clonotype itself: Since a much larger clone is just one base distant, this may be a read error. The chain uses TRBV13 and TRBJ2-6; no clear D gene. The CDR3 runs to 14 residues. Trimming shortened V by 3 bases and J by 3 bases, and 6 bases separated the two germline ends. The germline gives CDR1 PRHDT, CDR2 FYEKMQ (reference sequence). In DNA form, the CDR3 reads TGTGCCAGCAGCTTCCCCGGTGGGGCCAACGTCCTGACTTTC. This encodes CASSFPGGANVLTF.

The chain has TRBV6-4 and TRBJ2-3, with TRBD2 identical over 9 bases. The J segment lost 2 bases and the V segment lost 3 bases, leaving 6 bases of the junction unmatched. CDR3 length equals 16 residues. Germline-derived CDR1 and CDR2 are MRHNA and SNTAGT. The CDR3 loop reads CASSEGSGGSTDTQYF. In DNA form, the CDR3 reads TGTGCCAGCAGTGAAGGAAGCGGGGGGTCCACAGATACGCAGTATTTT.

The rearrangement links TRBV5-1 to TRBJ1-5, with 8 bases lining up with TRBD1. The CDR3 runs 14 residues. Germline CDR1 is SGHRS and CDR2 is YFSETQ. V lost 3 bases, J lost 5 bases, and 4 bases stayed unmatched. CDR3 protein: CASSSGQADQPQHF. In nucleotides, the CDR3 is TGCGCCAGCAGCTCGGGACAGGCGGATCAGCCCCAGCATTTT.

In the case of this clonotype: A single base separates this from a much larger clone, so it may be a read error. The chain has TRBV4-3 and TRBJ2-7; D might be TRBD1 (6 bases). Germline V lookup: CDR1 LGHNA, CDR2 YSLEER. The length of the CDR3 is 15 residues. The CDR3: CATSQVHGGAYEQYF. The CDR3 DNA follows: TGCGCCACCAGCCAAGTCCATGGGGGCGCATACGAGCAGTACTTC.

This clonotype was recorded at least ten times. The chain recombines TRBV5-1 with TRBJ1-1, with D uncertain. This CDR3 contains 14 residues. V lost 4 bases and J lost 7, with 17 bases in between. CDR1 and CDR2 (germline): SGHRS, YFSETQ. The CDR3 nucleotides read TGCGCCAGCAGCCCCCGGACTCCCTTAGTTGAAGCTTTCTTT. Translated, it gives CASSPRTPLVEAFF.

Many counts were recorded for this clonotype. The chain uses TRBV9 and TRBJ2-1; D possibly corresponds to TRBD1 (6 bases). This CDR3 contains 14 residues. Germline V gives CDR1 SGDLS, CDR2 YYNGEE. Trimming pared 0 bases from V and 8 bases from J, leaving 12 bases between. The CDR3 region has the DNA TGTGCCAGCAGCGTAGAGGGGGACGATTATGAGCAGTTCTTC. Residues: CASSVEGDDYEQFF.

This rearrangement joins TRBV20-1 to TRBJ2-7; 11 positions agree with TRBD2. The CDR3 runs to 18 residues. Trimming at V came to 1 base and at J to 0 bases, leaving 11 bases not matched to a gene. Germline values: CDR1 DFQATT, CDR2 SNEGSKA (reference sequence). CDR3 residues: CSARAILAGGPSSYEQYF. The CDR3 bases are TGCAGTGCTAGAGCTATCCTAGCGGGGGGCCCCAGCTCCTACGAGCAGTACTTC.

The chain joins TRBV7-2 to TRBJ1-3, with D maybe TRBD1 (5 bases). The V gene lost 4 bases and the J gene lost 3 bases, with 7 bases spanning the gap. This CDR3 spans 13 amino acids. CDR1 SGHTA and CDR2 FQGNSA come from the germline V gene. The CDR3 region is CASSSGGGNTIYF. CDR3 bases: TGTGCCAGCAGCTCCGGGGGTGGAAACACCATATATTTT.

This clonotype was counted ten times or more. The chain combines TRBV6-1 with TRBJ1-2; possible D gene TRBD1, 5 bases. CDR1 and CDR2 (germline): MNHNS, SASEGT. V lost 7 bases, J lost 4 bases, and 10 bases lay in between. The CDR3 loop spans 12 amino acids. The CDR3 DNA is TGTGCCAGCATGGGACGGAGCTATGGCTACACCTTC. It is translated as CASMGRSYGYTF.

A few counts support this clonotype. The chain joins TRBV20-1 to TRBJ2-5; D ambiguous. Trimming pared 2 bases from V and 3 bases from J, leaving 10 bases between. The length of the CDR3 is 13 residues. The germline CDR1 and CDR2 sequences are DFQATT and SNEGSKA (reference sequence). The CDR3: CSARTRLEETQYF. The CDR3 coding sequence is TGCAGTGCTAGAACCCGACTTGAAGAGACCCAGTACTTC.

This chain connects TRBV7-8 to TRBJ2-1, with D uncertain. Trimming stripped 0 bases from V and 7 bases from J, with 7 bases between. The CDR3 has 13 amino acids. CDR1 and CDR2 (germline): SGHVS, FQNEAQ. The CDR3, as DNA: TGTGCCAGCAGCTTAGCCCTAGAAAATGAGCAGTTCTTC. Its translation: CASSLALENEQFF. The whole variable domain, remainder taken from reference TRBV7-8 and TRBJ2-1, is GAGVSQSPRYKVAKRGQDVALRCDPISGHVSLFWYQQALGQGPEFLTYFQNEAQLDKSGLPSDRFFAERPEGSVSTLKIQRTQQEDSAVYLCASSLALENEQFFGPGTRLTVL.

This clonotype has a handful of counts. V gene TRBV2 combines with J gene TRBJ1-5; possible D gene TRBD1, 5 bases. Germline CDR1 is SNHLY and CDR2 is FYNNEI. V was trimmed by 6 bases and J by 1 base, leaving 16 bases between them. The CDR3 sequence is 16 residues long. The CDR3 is CASREGGADSNQPQHF. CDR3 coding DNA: TGTGCCAGCAGGGAGGGCGGGGCAGACAGCAATCAGCCCCAGCATTTT.

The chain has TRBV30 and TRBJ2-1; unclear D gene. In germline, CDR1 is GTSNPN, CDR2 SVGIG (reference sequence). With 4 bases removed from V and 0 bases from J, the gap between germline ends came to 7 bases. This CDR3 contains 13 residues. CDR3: CAWTHSSYNEQFF. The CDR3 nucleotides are TGTGCCTGGACCCATAGCTCCTACAATGAGCAGTTCTTC.

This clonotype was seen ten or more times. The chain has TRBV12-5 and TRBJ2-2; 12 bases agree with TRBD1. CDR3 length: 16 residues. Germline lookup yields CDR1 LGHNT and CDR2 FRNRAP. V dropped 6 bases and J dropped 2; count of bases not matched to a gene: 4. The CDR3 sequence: CASGFGTGGNTGELFF. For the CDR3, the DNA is TGTGCTAGTGGCTTCGGGACAGGGGGCAACACCGGGGAGCTGTTTTTT.

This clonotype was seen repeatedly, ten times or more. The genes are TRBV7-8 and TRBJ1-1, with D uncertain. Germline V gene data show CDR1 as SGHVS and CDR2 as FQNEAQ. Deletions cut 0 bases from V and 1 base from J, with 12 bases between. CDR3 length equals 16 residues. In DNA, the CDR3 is TGTGCCAGCAGCTTAGCCAGTCGGGGTTCGAACACTGAAGCTTTCTTT. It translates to CASSLASRGSNTEAFF.

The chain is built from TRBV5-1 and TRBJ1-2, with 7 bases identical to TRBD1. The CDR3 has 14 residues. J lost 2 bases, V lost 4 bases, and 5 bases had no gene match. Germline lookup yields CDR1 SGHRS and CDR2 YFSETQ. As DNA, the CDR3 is TGCGCCAGCAGCCCACAGGGGATCAACTATGGCTACACCTTC. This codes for CASSPQGINYGYTF.

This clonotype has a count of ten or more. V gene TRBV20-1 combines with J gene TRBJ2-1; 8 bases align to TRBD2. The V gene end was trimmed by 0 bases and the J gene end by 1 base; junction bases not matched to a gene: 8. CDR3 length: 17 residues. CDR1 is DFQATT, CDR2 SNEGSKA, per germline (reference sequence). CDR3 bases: TGCAGTGCTAGAGATCTTTTTAGCGGGGCTTCCTACAATGAGCAGTTCTTC. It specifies CSARDLFSGASYNEQFF.

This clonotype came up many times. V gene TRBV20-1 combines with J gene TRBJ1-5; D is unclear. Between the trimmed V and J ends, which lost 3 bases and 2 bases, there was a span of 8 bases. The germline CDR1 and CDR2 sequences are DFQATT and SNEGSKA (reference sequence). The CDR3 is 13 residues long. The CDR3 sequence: CSARGFGNQPQHF. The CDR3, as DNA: TGCAGTGCTAGGGGGTTTGGCAATCAGCCCCAGCATTTT.

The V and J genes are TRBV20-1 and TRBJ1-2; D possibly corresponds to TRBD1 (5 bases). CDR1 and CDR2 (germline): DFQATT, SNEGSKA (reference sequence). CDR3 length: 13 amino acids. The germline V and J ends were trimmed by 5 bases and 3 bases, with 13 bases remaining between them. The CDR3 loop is CSAGRDGDYGYTF. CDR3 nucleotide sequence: TGCAGTGCTGGTAGGGACGGTGACTATGGCTACACCTTC.

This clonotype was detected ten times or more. This CDR3 reads CAWSVGRGGPETQYF. The DNA for the CDR3 is TGTGCCTGGAGTGTTGGGCGGGGGGGGCCGGAGACCCAGTACTTC. The chain joins TRBV30 to TRBJ2-5; TRBD2 matches 9 bases. This CDR3 contains 15 residues. Unmatched junction bases numbered 7, after V lost 0 bases and J lost 5 bases. Per the germline V gene, CDR1 is GTSNPN and CDR2 is SVGIG (reference sequence).

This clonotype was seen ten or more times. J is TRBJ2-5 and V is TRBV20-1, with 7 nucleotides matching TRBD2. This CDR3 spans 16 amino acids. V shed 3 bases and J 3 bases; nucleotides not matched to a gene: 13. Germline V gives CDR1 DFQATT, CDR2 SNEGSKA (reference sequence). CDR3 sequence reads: CSARNRGGGFEETQYF. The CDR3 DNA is TGCAGTGCTAGGAATCGTGGGGGAGGGTTCGAAGAGACCCAGTACTTC.

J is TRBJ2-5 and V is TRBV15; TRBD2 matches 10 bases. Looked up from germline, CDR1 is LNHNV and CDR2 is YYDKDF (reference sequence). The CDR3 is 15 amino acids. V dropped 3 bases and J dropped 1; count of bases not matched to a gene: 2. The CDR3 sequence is CATSSERGGQETQYF. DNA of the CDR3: TGTGCCACCAGCAGCGAGCGGGGGGGCCAAGAGACCCAGTACTTC. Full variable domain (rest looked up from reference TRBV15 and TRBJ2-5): DAMVIQNPRYQVTQFGKPVTLSCSQTLNHNVMYWYQQKSSQAPKLLFHYYDKDFNNEADTPDNFQSRRPNTSFCFLDIRSPGLGDTAMYLCATSSERGGQETQYFGPGTRLLVL.

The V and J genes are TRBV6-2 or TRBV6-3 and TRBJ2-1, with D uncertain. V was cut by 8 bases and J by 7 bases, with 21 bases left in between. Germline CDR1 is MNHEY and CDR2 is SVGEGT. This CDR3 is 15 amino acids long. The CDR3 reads CASCSYRRPENEQFF. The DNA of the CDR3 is TGTGCCAGCTGCAGTTACCGGCGACCGGAGAATGAGCAGTTCTTC.

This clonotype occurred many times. The CDR3 sequence is CASSPDPGYGYTF. In DNA, the CDR3 is TGTGCCAGCAGCCCAGACCCGGGCTATGGCTACACCTTC. This chain joins TRBV7-2 and TRBJ1-2; D is unresolved. Trimming removed 5 bases from V and 4 bases from J, with 11 bases in between. The CDR3 is 13 residues long. Per the germline V gene, CDR1 is SGHTA and CDR2 is FQGNSA.

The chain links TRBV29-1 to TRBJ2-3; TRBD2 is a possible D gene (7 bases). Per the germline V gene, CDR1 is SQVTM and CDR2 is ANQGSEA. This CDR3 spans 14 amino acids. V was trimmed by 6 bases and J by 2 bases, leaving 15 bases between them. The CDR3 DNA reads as TGCAGCGTGGGGCGGGGGCCCACCACAGATACGCAGTATTTT. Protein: CSVGRGPTTDTQYF.